Sequencing of this TCR beta chain was carried out in a study of early T cells in non-severe SARS-CoV-2 infection. Each single cDNA molecule received a unique molecular identifier. TCRdb reanalysed the 5' RACE reads using MiXCR and keeps one entry per CDR3 protein. The table has around 23,000 distinct CDR3 sequences, around 5% seen once. CDR3 length: 16 residues. Germline trimming cut 8 bases from V and 3 bases from J; bases unmatched to any gene: 16. In germline, CDR1 is SQVTM, CDR2 ANQGSEA. J is TRBJ1-2 and V is TRBV29-1, with 9 nucleotides matching TRBD1. Sequenced sample: whole blood. The sequence came from an adult who was a healthcare worker with PCR-confirmed SARS-CoV-2 infection or an uninfected control (not recorded which). CDR3 residues: CSTDRGGQGPHYGYTF. CDR3 bases: TGCAGCACTGACCGGGGGGGACAGGGACCCCACTATGGCTACACCTTC.